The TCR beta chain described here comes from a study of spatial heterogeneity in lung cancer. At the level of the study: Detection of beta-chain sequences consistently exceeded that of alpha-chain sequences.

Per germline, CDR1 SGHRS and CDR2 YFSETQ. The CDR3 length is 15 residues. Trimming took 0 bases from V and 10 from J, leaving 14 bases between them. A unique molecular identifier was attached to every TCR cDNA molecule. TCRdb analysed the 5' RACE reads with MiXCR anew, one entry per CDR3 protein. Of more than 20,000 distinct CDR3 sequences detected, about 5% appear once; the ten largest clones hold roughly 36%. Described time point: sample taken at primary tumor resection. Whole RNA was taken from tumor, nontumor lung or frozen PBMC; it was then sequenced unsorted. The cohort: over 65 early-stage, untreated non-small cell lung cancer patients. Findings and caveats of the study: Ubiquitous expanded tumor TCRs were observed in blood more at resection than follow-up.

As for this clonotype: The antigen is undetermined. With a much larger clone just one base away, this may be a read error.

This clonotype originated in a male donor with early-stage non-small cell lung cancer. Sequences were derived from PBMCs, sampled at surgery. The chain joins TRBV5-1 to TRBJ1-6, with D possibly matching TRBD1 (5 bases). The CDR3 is CASSLEAGTDSPLHF. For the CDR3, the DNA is TGCGCCAGCAGCTTGGAGGCAGGGACGGACTCACCCCTCCACTTT. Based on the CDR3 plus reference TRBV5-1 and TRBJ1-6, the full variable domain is KAGVTQTPRYLIKTRGQQVTLSCSPISGHRSVSWYQQTPGQGLQFLFEYFSETQRNKGNFPGRFSGRQFSNSRSEMNVSTLELGDSALYLCASSLEAGTDSPLHFGNGTRLTVT.